The next 29 T cell receptor beta chains were all read from a single sample in a study of tissue T cells after allogeneic stem cell transplantation. Sample time point: mouse harvest day 14 after allogeneic transplant. Tail vein injection delivered 10^7 T-cell-depleted bone marrow cells and 10^6 splenic CD5+ T cells. Produced via immunoSEQ multiplex PCR; TCRdb's table is partial and in-frame only. Found here are 5,500 to 7,500 clones, roughly a third of them singletons; the top ten hold 6.3%. The sample taken for sequencing was skin. These receptors originate from a female BALB/c mouse given C57BL/6 T cells with graft-versus-host disease after an allogeneic hematopoietic cell transplant.

Notes on this clone: Gene names are mouse gene names. The read stops 1 residue short of the end of the CDR3; the missing end is completed from the germline J gene. The chain links TRBV1 to TRBJ1-1; D remains ambiguous. The CDR3 is 14 amino acids. Germline CDR1 is NSQYPW and CDR2 is LRSPGD (reference sequence). The V gene lost 0 bases and the J gene lost 0 bases, with 5 bases spanning the gap. The CDR3 loop is CTCSADATNTEVFF. The covered CDR3 bases are TGCACCTGCAGTGCAGATGCGACAAACACAGAAGTCTTC.

A note on this clone: Mouse gene names and germline throughout. The CDR3 end lies 1 residue beyond the end of the read and is filled in from the germline J gene. The chain combines TRBV4 with TRBJ2-5; 11 nucleotides agree with TRBD1. CDR1 and CDR2 (germline): LGHDT, YNNKQL (reference sequence). The J segment lost 1 base and the V segment lost 5 bases, leaving 5 bases of the junction unmatched. The CDR3 is 16 residues long. The CDR3 region is CASSTRDRGDQDTQYF. The covered CDR3 bases are TGTGCCAGCAGCACCCGGGACAGGGGGGACCAAGACACCCAGTAC. Based on the CDR3 plus reference TRBV4 and TRBJ2-5, the full variable domain is ETAVFQTPNYHVTQVGNEVSFNCKQTLGHDTMYWYKQDSKKLLKIMFSYNNKQLIVNETVPRRFSPQSSDKAHLNLRIKSVEPEDSAVYLCASSTRDRGDQDTQYFGPGTRLLVL.

This clone was observed a few times. Mouse gene names apply. The CDR3 region is CASSHRGQDTQYF. The CDR3 bases that were read are TGTGCCAGCTCACATCGGGGTCAAGACACCCAGTAC. V usage is TRBV26 and J usage is TRBJ2-5; unclear D gene. The read gets to within 1 residue of the CDR3 end, and the germline J gene fills in the rest. This CDR3 comprises 13 residues. Trimming took off 8 bases at V and 3 bases at J, with 12 bases between the two ends. CDR1 KGHPV and CDR2 FQNQEV come from the germline V gene (reference sequence).

The sample holds a few counts of this clone. Here the gene names and germline are mouse. The CDR3 end lies 1 residue beyond the end of the read and is filled in from the germline J gene. V and J are TRBV13-1 and TRBJ2-7; D is uncertain. Germline values: CDR1 NSHNY, CDR2 SYGAGN. The length of the CDR3 is 14 residues. Trimming removed 1 base from V and 0 bases from J, with 8 bases in between. CDR3 protein: CASSDSGSSYEQYF. The DNA read from the CDR3 is TGTGCCAGCAGTGATTCTGGAAGCTCCTATGAACAGTAC.

Notes on this clone: The gene names given are mouse names. The sequenced fragment ends 1 residue before the CDR3 boundary, so the rest is inferred from the germline J gene. This sequence joins TRBV26 and TRBJ2-4; D is possibly TRBD1 (5 bases). CDR3 size: 13 residues. Germline V gene data show CDR1 as KGHPV and CDR2 as FQNQEV (reference sequence). Trimming took off 6 bases at V and 0 bases at J, with 7 bases between the two ends. The CDR3 DNA, read in part, is TGTGCCAGCAGGACAGCTAGTCAAAACACCTTGTAC. Its protein is CASRTASQNTLY. The full CDR3 sequence reads CASRTASQNTLYF.

This clone was counted between two and nine times. Gene names denote mouse genes. The read terminates 1 residue ahead of where the CDR3 ends, so the germline J gene completes it. The gene calls are TRBV26 and TRBJ1-4; perhaps TRBD1 as D (5 bases). The CDR3 sequence is 14 residues long. Germline assignment: CDR1 KGHPV and CDR2 FQNQEV (reference sequence). V lost 4 bases and J 1 base, leaving 7 bases between the germline ends. CDR3 DNA, as far as it was read: TGTGCCAGCAGTCCCGGACATTCCAACGAAAGATTATTT. It translates to CASSPGHSNERLF. The full CDR3 reads CASSPGHSNERLFF.

As regards this clone: Mouse gene names and germline throughout. The CDR3 extends 1 residue past the end of the read, so its final part is completed from the germline J gene. The same CDR3 can be traced to other DNA sequences in this sample. The chain carries TRBV23 and TRBJ1-2. This CDR3 contains 13 residues. Looked up from germline, CDR1 is KGHTA and CDR2 is FQNQQP. CDR3 loop: CSSSQSGGSDYTF. The CDR3 DNA, read in part, is TGCTCCAGCAGTCAATCGGGAGGCTCCGACTACACC.

This clone was counted between two and nine times. Gene names denote mouse genes. The CDR3 goes on 1 residue after the read ends, and that part is filled in from the germline J gene. The V and J genes are TRBV5 and TRBJ2-7, with D unresolved. Germline CDR1 and CDR2: LGHNA and YNLKQL (reference sequence). Trimming removed 0 bases at V and 7 bases at J, with 7 bases between. This CDR3 is 12 amino acids long. The CDR3 is CASSQDWLEQYF. CDR3 DNA (partial): TGTGCCAGCAGCCAAGACTGGTTGGAACAGTAC.

A word on this clone: Gene and germline names: mouse. From the germline J gene comes the end of the CDR3, since the read stops 1 residue before it. V gene TRBV13-1 combines with J gene TRBJ1-1; D might be TRBD1 (5 bases). The ends were cut back, 0 bases at V and 6 bases at J, with 9 bases in the middle. From germline, CDR1 is NSHNY and CDR2 SYGAGN. This CDR3 region has 13 residues. Partial CDR3 DNA: TGTGCCAGCAGTGATGCAAGGGACTCAGAAGTCTTC. Its protein product is CASSDARDSEVF. In full, the CDR3 is CASSDARDSEVFF.

Comments on this clone: Gene names are the mouse ones. The read is 1 residue too short to cover the CDR3 end, so that end is filled in from the germline J gene. V gene TRBV26 combines with J gene TRBJ2-5; the match to TRBD2 covers 8 bases. The CDR3 has 15 residues. The junction had 3 bases not matched to a gene; V was cut back by 2 bases and J by 2 bases. Germline CDR1 KGHPV, CDR2 FQNQEV (reference sequence). The sequenced CDR3 bases are TGTGCCAGCAGTCTGCTCACTGGGGGCCAAGACACCCAGTAC. Translation gives CASSLLTGGQDTQY. The full CDR3 protein reads CASSLLTGGQDTQYF. The variable domain in full, with the rest retrieved from reference TRBV26 and TRBJ2-5, is NSKVIQTPRYLVKGQGQKAKMRCIPEKGHPVVFWYQQNKNNEFKFLINFQNQEVLQQIDMTEKRFSAECPSNSPCSLEIQSSEAGDSALYLCASSLLTGGQDTQYFGPGTRLLVL.

This clone was seen more than once but under ten times. Mouse gene names and germline throughout. The DNA ends 1 residue before the CDR3 does, and the rest of the CDR3 is filled in from the germline J gene. V usage is TRBV26 and J usage is TRBJ1-2; TRBD1 matches at 8 bases. This CDR3 comprises 15 residues. Losses at the gene ends were 6 bases for V and 0 bases for J; bases not matched to a gene: 6. The V gene's germline CDR1 is KGHPV and CDR2 FQNQEV (reference sequence). The CDR3 reads CASRGTGRANSDYTF. The sequenced CDR3 bases are TGTGCCAGCAGGGGGACAGGCCGTGCAAACTCCGACTACACC.

In its sample, this clone was seen a few times. Genes and germline are mouse. The sequence runs out 1 residue before the end of the CDR3; the remainder is reconstructed from the germline J gene. This chain links TRBV5 with TRBJ2-3; TRBD2 matches 10 bases. The length of the CDR3 is 17 residues. With 3 bases clipped from V and 0 bases from J, the junction kept 6 bases outside the gene matches. In germline, CDR1 is LGHNA, CDR2 YNLKQL (reference sequence). Partial CDR3 DNA: TGTGCCAGCAGCCACCCGGGACTGGGGCCTAGTGCAGAAACGCTGTAT. Its translation: CASSHPGLGPSAETLY. The full-length CDR3 reads as CASSHPGLGPSAETLYF.

A remark on this clone: Gene names refer to mouse genes. The read stops 1 residue short of the end of the CDR3; the missing end is completed from the germline J gene. The chain carries TRBV13-1 and TRBJ2-7; TRBD1 agrees at 9 bases. Trimming cost V 0 bases and J 4 bases; bases outside gene matches: 2. The CDR3 contains 14 residues. Per the germline V gene, CDR1 is NSHNY and CDR2 is SYGAGN. The covered CDR3 bases are TGTGCCAGCAGTGATGCCGGGACAGGGTATGAACAGTAC. Its translation is CASSDAGTGYEQY. The full-length CDR3 reads as CASSDAGTGYEQYF.

Remarks on this clone: The gene symbols are mouse symbols. The CDR3 end lies 1 residue beyond the end of the read and is filled in from the germline J gene. J is TRBJ2-3 and V is TRBV4; 13 bases fit TRBD2. Germline V gene data show CDR1 as LGHDT and CDR2 as YNNKQL (reference sequence). CDR3 size: 17 residues. With 4 bases clipped from V and 1 base from J, the junction kept 5 bases outside the gene matches. CDR3 sequence: CASSWTGGARGAETLYF. Incomplete CDR3 DNA: TGTGCCAGCAGCTGGACTGGGGGGGCGCGGGGTGCAGAAACGCTGTAT.

A remark on this clone: Gene and germline names: mouse. The sequenced fragment ends 1 residue before the CDR3 boundary, so the rest is inferred from the germline J gene. The chain joins TRBV12-2 to TRBJ2-3; 12 positions agree with TRBD2. V was pared by 4 bases and J by 3 bases, with 4 bases of the junction left unmatched. The germline V gene encodes CDR1 SGHLS and CDR2 HYDKME. This CDR3 has 15 residues. The CDR3 spells CASSLTGGAAETLYF. Incomplete CDR3 DNA: TGTGCCAGCTCCCTGACTGGGGGGGCGGCAGAAACGCTGTAT.

About this clone itself: Gene names denote mouse genes. Sequencing ends 1 residue short of the CDR3 end; the germline J gene provides the rest. The V call is TRBV19, the J call TRBJ2-4; 7 nucleotides match TRBD2. There are 14 residues in the CDR3. Trimming at V came to 3 bases and at J to 2 bases, leaving 3 bases not matched to a gene. The germline gives CDR1 FNHDT, CDR2 SITEND (reference sequence). The covered CDR3 bases are TGTGCCAGCAGTACCTGGGGGATTCAAAACACCTTGTAC. As protein: CASSTWGIQNTLY. The CDR3 reads in full as CASSTWGIQNTLYF.

This clone was recorded a few times. Genes and germline come from the mouse. With the read ending 1 residue before the CDR3 end, the germline J gene is used to fill in that end. This chain joins TRBV5 and TRBJ1-4, with 12 positions matching TRBD1. Losses at the gene ends were 5 bases for V and 5 bases for J; bases not matched to a gene: 3. CDR1 LGHNA and CDR2 YNLKQL come from the germline V gene (reference sequence). The CDR3 length is 15 residues. Partial CDR3 DNA: TGTGCCAGCAGCGGGACAGGGGGCGGGAACGAAAGATTATTT. Translating it yields CASSGTGGGNERLF. The whole CDR3 is CASSGTGGGNERLFF.

This clone was observed a few times. Gene names follow the mouse nomenclature. The read terminates 1 residue ahead of where the CDR3 ends, so the germline J gene completes it. The rearrangement uses TRBV24 and TRBJ1-4, with a possible D match to TRBD1 (6 bases). The V gene lost 5 bases and the J gene lost 7 bases, with 14 bases spanning the gap. CDR3 length: 14 residues. Germline V CDR1 and CDR2: KGHTA, FRNEEI. The CDR3 reads CASSSQGRGERLFF. The part of the CDR3 DNA that was read is TGTGCCAGCAGTTCTCAGGGGAGGGGCGAAAGATTATTT.

For this clone: The germline and genes are mouse ones. The read finishes 1 residue shy of the CDR3 end, and the germline J gene is used to complete it. The rearrangement links TRBV26 to TRBJ1-1; D call uncertain. V lost 0 bases and J lost 1, with 3 bases in between. Per germline, CDR1 KGHPV and CDR2 FQNQEV (reference sequence). This CDR3 is 13 amino acids long. CDR3 bases read: TGTGCCAGCAGTCTGTCAGTAAACACAGAAGTCTTC. Its protein product is CASSLSVNTEVF. The whole CDR3 protein reads CASSLSVNTEVFF.

By share, this clone ranks as medium-sized. Mouse gene names and germline throughout. Sequencing ends 1 residue short of the CDR3 end; the germline J gene provides the rest. This chain links TRBV17 with TRBJ2-4; maybe TRBD1 (5 bases). V lost 6 bases, J lost 4 bases, and 8 bases lay in between. The CDR3 is 12 residues long. From germline, CDR1 is MNHDT and CDR2 YYDKIL. CDR3 bases read: TGTGCTAGCAGCTCAGGGAAAAACACCTTGTAC. Amino acids: CASSSGKNTLY. The whole CDR3 sequence is CASSSGKNTLYF.

There are a few counts of this clone. Mouse gene names and germline throughout. The read falls 1 residue short of the CDR3 end, and the missing part is taken from the germline J gene. J is TRBJ2-4 and V is TRBV26; 10 positions match TRBD2. V gave up 0 bases and J gave up 5 bases; unmatched junction bases: 8. This CDR3 region has 17 residues. The V gene's germline CDR1 is KGHPV and CDR2 FQNQEV (reference sequence). The covered CDR3 bases are TGTGCCAGCAGTCTGTCGGGGCTGGGGGGGCGATTAAACACCTTGTAC. Protein product: CASSLSGLGGRLNTLY. The CDR3 in full is CASSLSGLGGRLNTLYF.

Remarks on this clone: Here the gene names and germline are mouse. The read gets to within 1 residue of the CDR3 end, and the germline J gene fills in the rest. The chain is built from TRBV3 and TRBJ2-7; 10 bases map to TRBD2. This CDR3 spans 14 amino acids. Germline V gene data show CDR1 as SNHLY and CDR2 as FYNGKV (reference sequence). Trimming took 3 bases from V and 4 from J; bases not matched to a gene: 3. CDR3 region: CASSFGTGVYEQYF. CDR3 DNA (partial): TGTGCCAGCAGCTTCGGGACTGGGGTATATGAACAGTAC. Full variable domain (outside the CDR3, taken from reference TRBV3 and TRBJ2-7): GPKVLQIPSHQIIDMGQMVTLNCDPVSNHLYFYWYKQILGQQMEFLVNFYNGKVMEKSKLFKDQFSVERPDGSYFTLKIQPTALEDSAVYFCASSFGTGVYEQYFGPGTRLTVL.

As regards this clone: Genes and germline are mouse. The sequence runs out 1 residue before the end of the CDR3; the remainder is reconstructed from the germline J gene. This chain connects TRBV26 to TRBJ1-3; D might be TRBD1 (6 bases). Germline CDR1 reads KGHPV; CDR2 reads FQNQEV (reference sequence). V was pared by 4 bases and J by 0 bases, with 13 bases between. The CDR3 covers 16 residues. CDR3 DNA (partial): TGTGCCAGCAGTCGACTCAGGGGAAATTCTGGAAATACGCTCTAT. Its protein is CASSRLRGNSGNTLY. The complete CDR3 reads CASSRLRGNSGNTLYF. The whole variable domain, filled in from reference TRBV26 and TRBJ1-3, reads NSKVIQTPRYLVKGQGQKAKMRCIPEKGHPVVFWYQQNKNNEFKFLINFQNQEVLQQIDMTEKRFSAECPSNSPCSLEIQSSEAGDSALYLCASSRLRGNSGNTLYFGEGSRLIVV.

Relative to its sample, this clone is medium-sized. Gene names refer to mouse genes. The read ends 1 residue early relative to the CDR3; the germline J gene fills the gap. This chain uses TRBV13-1 with TRBJ2-5; D gene uncertain. CDR3 size: 11 residues. The V and J ends lost 2 bases and 4 bases respectively, with 2 bases between them. CDR1 is NSHNY, CDR2 SYGAGN, per germline. The CDR3 region is CASSEKDTQYF. Partial CDR3 DNA: TGTGCCAGCAGTGAGAAAGACACCCAGTAC.

This clone is medium-sized within its sample. Germline and genes: mouse. The read gets to within 1 residue of the CDR3 end, and the germline J gene fills in the rest. The chain couples TRBV13-1 to TRBJ2-7, with D possibly TRBD1 on 5 matching bases. This CDR3 contains 12 residues. Trimming took 0 bases from V and 7 from J, leaving 8 bases between them. CDR1 and CDR2 (germline): NSHNY, SYGAGN. The CDR3 region is CASSDAGREQYF. The sequenced part of the CDR3 DNA is TGTGCCAGCAGTGATGCAGGGAGGGAACAGTAC.

By frequency in the sample, this clone is medium-sized. Gene names are mouse gene names. The CDR3 end lies 1 residue beyond the end of the read and is filled in from the germline J gene. V is TRBV26 and J is TRBJ2-1; the match to TRBD2 covers 9 bases. The CDR3 has 14 residues. Per germline, CDR1 KGHPV and CDR2 FQNQEV (reference sequence). V dropped 4 bases and J dropped 7; count of bases not matched to a gene: 5. The CDR3 sequence is CASSQDWGRAEQFF. The sequenced CDR3 bases are TGTGCCAGCAGTCAGGACTGGGGCCGCGCTGAGCAGTTC.

For this clone: Gene names denote mouse genes. The DNA read from the CDR3 is TGTGCCTGGAGTCACAGGGGGAACTCCGACTACACC. It is translated as CAWSHRGNSDYT. The CDR3 as a whole reads CAWSHRGNSDYTF. The gene calls are TRBV31 and TRBJ1-2; 8 bases map to TRBD1. The observed sequence ends 1 residue before the CDR3 terminus, with the missing tail filled in from the germline J gene. Unmatched junction bases numbered 0, after V lost 1 base and J lost 2 bases. The CDR3 covers 13 residues. Germline loops: CDR1 GKSSPN, CDR2 SITVG.

Comment on this clone: The genes are named according to mouse. The CDR3 end lies 1 residue beyond the end of the read and is filled in from the germline J gene. V is TRBV2 and J is TRBJ2-7; TRBD2 matches 11 bases. V shed 2 bases, J shed 7 bases, and the junction held 4 bases outside the gene matches. Germline V lookup: CDR1 LGHNA, CDR2 YSYQKL. This CDR3 is 14 amino acids long. The part of the CDR3 DNA that was read is TGTGCCAGCAGCCAAACGCGGACTGGGGGGGAACAGTAC. Translating gives CASSQTRTGGEQY. The CDR3 in its entirety is CASSQTRTGGEQYF.

With regard to this clone: Any gene name here is a mouse gene name. The CDR3 spells CASSILYEQYF. The CDR3 DNA, read in part, is TGTGCCAGCAGTATCCTGTATGAACAGTAC. V usage is TRBV19 and J usage is TRBJ2-7; D uncertain. The observed sequence ends 1 residue before the CDR3 terminus, with the missing tail filled in from the germline J gene. This CDR3 is built from 11 residues. The germline V and J ends were trimmed by 2 bases and 4 bases, with 4 bases remaining between them. Germline V gene sequence: CDR1 FNHDT, CDR2 SITEND (reference sequence).